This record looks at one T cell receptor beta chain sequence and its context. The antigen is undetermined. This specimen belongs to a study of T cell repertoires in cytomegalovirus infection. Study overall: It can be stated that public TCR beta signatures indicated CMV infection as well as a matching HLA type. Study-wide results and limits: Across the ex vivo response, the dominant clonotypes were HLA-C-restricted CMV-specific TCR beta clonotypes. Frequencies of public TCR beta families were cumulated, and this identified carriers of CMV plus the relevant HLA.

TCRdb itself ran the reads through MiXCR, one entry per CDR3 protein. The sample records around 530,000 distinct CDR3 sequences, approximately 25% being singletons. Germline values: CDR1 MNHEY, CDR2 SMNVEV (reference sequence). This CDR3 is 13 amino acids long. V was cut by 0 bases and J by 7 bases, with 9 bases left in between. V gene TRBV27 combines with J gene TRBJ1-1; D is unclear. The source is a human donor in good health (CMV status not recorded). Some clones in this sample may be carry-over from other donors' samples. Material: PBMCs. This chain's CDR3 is CASSLSSRYEAFF. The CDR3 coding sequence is TGTGCCAGCAGTTTATCATCCAGATATGAAGCTTTCTTT.